This T cell receptor (beta chain) was found in a study of control samples from healthy donors and cancer patients. This clone has a single count. The CDR3 consists of 12 residues. V was clipped by 2 bases and J by 14 bases; unmatched bases: 3. The germline V gene encodes CDR1 SNHLY and CDR2 FYNNEI. Libraries were prepared by immunoSEQ multiplex PCR; TCRdb keeps only in-frame clonotypes and omits some of them. Of about 29,000 clones listed, around 90% were seen once; the top ten hold under 5%. The sequenced material came from formalin-fixed, paraffin-embedded tissue. The genes are TRBV2 and TRBJ2-3; 11 positions match TRBD2. The TCR sequence derives from a female donor with melanoma. CDR3: CASSETSGSWYF. CDR3 coding DNA: TGTGCCAGCAGTGAAACTAGCGGGAGCTGGTATTTT.